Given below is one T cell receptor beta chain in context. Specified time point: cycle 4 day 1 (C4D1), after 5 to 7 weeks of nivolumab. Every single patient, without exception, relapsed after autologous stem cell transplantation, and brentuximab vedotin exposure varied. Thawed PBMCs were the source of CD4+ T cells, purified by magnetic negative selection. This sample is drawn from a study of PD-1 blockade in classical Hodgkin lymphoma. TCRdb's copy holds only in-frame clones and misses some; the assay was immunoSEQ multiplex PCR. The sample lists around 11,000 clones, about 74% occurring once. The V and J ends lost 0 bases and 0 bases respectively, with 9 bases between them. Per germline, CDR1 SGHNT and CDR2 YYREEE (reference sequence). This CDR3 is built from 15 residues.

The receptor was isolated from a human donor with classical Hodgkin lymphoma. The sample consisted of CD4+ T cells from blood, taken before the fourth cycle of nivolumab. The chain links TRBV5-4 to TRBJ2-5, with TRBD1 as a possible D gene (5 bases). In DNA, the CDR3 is TGTGCCAGCAGCTTGGATGGGGCTCACCAAGAGACCCAGTACTTC. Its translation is CASSLDGAHQETQYF.